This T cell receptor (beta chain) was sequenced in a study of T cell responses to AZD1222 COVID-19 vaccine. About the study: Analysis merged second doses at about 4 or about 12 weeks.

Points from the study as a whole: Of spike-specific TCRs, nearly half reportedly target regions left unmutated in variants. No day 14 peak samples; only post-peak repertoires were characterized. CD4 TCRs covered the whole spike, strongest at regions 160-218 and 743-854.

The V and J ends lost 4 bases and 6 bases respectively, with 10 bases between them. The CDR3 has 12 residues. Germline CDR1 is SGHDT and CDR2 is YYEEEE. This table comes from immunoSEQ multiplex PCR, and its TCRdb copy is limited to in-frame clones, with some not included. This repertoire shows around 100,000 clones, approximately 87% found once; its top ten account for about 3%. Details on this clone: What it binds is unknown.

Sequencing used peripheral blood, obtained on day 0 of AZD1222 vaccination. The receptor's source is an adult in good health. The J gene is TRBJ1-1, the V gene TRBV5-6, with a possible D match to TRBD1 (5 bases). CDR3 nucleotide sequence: TGTGCCAGCAGCGTAGGGGCCTCTGAAGCTTTCTTT. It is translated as CASSVGASEAFF.